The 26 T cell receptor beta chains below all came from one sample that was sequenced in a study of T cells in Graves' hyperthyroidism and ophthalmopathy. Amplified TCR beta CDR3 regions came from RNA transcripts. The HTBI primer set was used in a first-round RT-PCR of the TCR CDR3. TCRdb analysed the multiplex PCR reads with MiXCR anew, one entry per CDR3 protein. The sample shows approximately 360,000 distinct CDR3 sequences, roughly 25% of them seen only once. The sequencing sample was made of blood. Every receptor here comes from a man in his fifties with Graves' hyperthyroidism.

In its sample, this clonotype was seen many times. The CDR3, as DNA: TGCGCCAGCAGCTTACAGAGGACAGGGGGCGACGAGCAGTACTTC. Its protein is CASSLQRTGGDEQYF. V is TRBV5-1 and J is TRBJ2-7; 11 bases agree with TRBD1. V was pared by 2 bases and J by 5 bases, with 6 bases of the junction left unmatched. The CDR3 covers 15 residues. Germline V gives CDR1 SGHRS, CDR2 YFSETQ.

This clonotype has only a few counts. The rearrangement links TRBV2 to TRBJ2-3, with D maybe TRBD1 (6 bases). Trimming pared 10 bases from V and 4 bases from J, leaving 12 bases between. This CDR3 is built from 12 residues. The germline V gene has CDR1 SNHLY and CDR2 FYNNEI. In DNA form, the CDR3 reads TGTGCCACCAAGGGGGAGTCAGATACGCAGTATTTT. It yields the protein CATKGESDTQYF.

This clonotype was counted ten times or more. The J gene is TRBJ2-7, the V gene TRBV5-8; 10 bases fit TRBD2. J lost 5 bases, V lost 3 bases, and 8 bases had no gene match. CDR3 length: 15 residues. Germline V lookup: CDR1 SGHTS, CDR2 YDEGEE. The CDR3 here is CASSSGAGGLDEQYF. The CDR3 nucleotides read TGTGCCAGCAGCTCAGGAGCGGGAGGGCTGGACGAGCAGTACTTC.

The CDR3 DNA follows: TGTGCCAGCAGTAGAACCGGGACAGGGTTAAACGAGCAGTACTTC. It translates to CASSRTGTGLNEQYF. The rearrangement joins TRBV27 to TRBJ2-7; 9 bases fit TRBD1. V lost 5 bases to trimming and J lost 5 bases; unmatched junction nucleotides: 10. Germline loops: CDR1 MNHEY, CDR2 SMNVEV (reference sequence). The CDR3 length is 15 residues.

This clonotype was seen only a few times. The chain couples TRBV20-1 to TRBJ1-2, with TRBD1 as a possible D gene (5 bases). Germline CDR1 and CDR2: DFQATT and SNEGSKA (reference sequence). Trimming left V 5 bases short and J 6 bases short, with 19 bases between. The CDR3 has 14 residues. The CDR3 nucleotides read TGCAGTGCTCGGCGGGCCGGGGCGAGAGATGGCTACACCTTC. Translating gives CSARRAGARDGYTF.

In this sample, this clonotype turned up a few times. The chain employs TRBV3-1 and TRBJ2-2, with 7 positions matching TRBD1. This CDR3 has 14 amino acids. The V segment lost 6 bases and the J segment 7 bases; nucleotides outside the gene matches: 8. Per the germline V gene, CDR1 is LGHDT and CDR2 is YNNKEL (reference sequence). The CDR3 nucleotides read TGTGCCAGCAGGCGGACAGGATTTAGCGGGGAGCTGTTTTTT. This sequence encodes CASRRTGFSGELFF.

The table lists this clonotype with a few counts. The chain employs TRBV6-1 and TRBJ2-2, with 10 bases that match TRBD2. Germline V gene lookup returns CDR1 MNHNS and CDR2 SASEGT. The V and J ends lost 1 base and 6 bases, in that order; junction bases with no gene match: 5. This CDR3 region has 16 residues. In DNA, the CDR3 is TGTGCCAGCAGTGAAGGGTCTAGCGGGAGAGCCGGGGAGCTGTTTTTT. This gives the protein CASSEGSSGRAGELFF.

CDR3 nucleotide sequence: TGTGCTAGTGGTTTATCCGGAGGAGAAGATACGCAGTATTTT. Translated, it gives CASGLSGGEDTQYF. The chain has TRBV12-5 and TRBJ2-3; tentatively, D is TRBD2 (5 bases). V lost 3 bases to trimming and J lost 5 bases, with 12 bases between them. The CDR3 loop spans 14 amino acids. Germline-derived CDR1 and CDR2 are LGHNT and FRNRAP.

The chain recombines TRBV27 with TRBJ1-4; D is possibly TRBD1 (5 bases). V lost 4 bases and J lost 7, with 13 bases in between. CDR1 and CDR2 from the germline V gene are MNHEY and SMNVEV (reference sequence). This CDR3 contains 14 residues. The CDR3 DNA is TGTGCCAGCAGTTCCCGACGGGGGAGTGAAAAACTGTTTTTT. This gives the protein CASSSRRGSEKLFF.

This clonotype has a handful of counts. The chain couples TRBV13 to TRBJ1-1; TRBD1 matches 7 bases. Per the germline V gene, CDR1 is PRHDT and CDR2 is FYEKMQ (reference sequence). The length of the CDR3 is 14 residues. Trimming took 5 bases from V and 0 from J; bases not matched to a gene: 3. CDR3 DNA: TGTGCCAGCAGCGCCACAGGGGTGAACACTGAAGCTTTCTTT. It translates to CASSATGVNTEAFF.

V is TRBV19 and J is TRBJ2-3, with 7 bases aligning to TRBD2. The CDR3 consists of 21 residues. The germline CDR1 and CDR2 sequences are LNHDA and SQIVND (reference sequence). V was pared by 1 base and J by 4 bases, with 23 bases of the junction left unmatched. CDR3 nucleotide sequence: TGTGCCAGTAGTATAGTTCAGCGGGACGTTTGGTCCCCGCCAGCCGCAGATACGCAGTATTTT. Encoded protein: CASSIVQRDVWSPPAADTQYF.

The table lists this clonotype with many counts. CDR3 bases: TGTGCCAGCAGGGGACCGACCTCCACAGATACGCAGTATTTT. Protein: CASRGPTSTDTQYF. The chain couples TRBV6-1 to TRBJ2-3, with D possibly being TRBD1 or TRBD2 (5 bases each). The CDR3 runs to 14 residues. V lost 6 bases, J lost 2 bases, and 12 bases lay in between. Per the germline V gene, CDR1 is MNHNS and CDR2 is SASEGT.

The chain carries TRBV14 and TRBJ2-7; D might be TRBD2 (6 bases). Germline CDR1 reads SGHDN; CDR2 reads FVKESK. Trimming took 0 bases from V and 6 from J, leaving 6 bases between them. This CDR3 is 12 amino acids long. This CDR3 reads CASSQDGGEQYF. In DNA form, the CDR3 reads TGTGCCAGCAGCCAAGACGGGGGCGAGCAGTACTTC. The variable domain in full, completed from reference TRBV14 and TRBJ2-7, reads EAGVTQFPSHSVIEKGQTVTLRCDPISGHDNLYWYRRVMGKEIKFLLHFVKESKQDESGMPNNRFLAERTGGTYSTLKVQPAELEDSGVYFCASSQDGGEQYFGPGTRLTVT.

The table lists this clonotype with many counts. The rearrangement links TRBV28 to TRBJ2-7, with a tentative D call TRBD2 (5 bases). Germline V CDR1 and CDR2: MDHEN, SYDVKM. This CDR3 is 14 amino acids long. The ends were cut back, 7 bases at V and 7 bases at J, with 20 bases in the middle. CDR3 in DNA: TGTGCCAGCAACACGGACCGGGGAGTTGGGGAGCAGTACTTC. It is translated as CASNTDRGVGEQYF.

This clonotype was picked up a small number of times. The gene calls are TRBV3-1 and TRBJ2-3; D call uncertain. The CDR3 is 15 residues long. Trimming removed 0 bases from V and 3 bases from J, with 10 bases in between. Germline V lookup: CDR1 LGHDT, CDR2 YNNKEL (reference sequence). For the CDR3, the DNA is TGTGCCAGCAGCCAAGATTTCCCCCTAACAGATACGCAGTATTTT. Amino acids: CASSQDFPLTDTQYF.

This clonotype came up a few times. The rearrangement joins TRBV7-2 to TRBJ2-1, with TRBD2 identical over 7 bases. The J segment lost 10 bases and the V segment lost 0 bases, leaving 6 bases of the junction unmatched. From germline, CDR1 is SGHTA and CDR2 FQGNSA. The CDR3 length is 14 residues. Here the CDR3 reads CASSLAAGAGEQFF. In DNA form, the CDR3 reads TGTGCCAGCAGCTTAGCGGCGGGAGCTGGGGAGCAGTTCTTC. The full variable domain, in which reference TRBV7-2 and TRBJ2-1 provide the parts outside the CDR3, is GAGVSQSPSNKVTEKGKDVELRCDPISGHTALYWYRQSLGQGLEFLIYFQGNSAPDKSGLPSDRFSAERTGGSVSTLTIQRTQQEDSAVYLCASSLAAGAGEQFFGPGTRLTVL.

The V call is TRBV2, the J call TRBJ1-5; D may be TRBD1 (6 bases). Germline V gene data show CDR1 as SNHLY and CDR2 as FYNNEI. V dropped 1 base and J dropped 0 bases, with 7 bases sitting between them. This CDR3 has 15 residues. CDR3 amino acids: CASSEGQDSNQPQHF. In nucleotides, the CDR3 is TGTGCCAGCAGTGAAGGACAGGATAGCAATCAGCCCCAGCATTTT.

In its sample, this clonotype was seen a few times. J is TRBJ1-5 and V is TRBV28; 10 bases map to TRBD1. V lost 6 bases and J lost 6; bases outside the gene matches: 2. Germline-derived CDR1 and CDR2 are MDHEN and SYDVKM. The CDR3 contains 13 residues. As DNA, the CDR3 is TGTGCCAGCAGGGACAGGGGGTTTCAGCCCCAGCATTTT. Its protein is CASRDRGFQPQHF.

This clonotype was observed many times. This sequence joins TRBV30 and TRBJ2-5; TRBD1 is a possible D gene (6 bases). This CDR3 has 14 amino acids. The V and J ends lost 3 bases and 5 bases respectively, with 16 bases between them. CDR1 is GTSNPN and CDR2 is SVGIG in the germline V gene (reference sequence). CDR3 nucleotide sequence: TGTGCCTGGAGACTAACAGGGTCGGGGGAGACCCAGTACTTC. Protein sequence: CAWRLTGSGETQYF.

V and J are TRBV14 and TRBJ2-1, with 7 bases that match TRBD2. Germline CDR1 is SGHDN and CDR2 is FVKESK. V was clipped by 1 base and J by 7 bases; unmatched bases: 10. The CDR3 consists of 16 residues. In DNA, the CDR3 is TGTGCCAGCAGCCAAGGGCGGGAGCACACTTGGAATGAGCAGTTCTTC. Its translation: CASSQGREHTWNEQFF.

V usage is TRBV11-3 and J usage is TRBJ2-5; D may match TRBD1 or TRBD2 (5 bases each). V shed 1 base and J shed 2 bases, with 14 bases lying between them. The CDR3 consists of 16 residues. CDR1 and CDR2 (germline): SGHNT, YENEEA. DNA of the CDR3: TGTGCCAGCAGCTTAGCCCCCCCGGGGCAGCAAGAGACCCAGTACTTC. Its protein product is CASSLAPPGQQETQYF.

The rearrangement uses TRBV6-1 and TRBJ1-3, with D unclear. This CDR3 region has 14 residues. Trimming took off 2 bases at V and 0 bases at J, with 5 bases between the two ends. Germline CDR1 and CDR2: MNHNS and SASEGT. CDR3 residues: CASSETVSGNTIYF. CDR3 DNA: TGTGCCAGCAGTGAAACGGTCTCTGGAAACACCATATATTTT.

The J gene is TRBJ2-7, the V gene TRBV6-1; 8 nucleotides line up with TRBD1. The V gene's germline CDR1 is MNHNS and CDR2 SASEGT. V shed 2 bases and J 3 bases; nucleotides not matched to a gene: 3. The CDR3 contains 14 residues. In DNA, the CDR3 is TGTGCCAGCAGTGAAACAGGGGGGTACTACGAGCAGTACTTC. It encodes CASSETGGYYEQYF.

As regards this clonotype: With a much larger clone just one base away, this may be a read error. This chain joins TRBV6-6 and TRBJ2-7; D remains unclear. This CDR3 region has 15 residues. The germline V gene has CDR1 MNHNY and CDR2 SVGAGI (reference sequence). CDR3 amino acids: CTSSYSIGLDYEQYF. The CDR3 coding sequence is TGTACCAGCAGTTACTCGATAGGGCTCGACTACGAGCAGTACTTC.

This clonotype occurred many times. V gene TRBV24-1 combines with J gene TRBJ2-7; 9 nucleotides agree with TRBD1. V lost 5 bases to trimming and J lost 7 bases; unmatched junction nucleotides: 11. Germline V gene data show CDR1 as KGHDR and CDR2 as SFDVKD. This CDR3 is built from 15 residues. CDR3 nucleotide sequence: TGTGCCACCAGTGCTCCGGGACAGGGTTCCGGGGAGCAGTACTTC. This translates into CATSAPGQGSGEQYF.

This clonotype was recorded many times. CDR3 nucleotide sequence: TGTGCCAGCAGCTTATCGCTAGGGGCCGAGCAGTACTTC. This sequence encodes CASSLSLGAEQYF. The V gene is TRBV11-2, the J gene TRBJ2-7; a possible D gene is TRBD1 (5 bases). Trimming stripped 2 bases from V and 6 bases from J, with 11 bases between. Germline lookup yields CDR1 SGHAT and CDR2 FQNNGV. This CDR3 is 13 amino acids long.